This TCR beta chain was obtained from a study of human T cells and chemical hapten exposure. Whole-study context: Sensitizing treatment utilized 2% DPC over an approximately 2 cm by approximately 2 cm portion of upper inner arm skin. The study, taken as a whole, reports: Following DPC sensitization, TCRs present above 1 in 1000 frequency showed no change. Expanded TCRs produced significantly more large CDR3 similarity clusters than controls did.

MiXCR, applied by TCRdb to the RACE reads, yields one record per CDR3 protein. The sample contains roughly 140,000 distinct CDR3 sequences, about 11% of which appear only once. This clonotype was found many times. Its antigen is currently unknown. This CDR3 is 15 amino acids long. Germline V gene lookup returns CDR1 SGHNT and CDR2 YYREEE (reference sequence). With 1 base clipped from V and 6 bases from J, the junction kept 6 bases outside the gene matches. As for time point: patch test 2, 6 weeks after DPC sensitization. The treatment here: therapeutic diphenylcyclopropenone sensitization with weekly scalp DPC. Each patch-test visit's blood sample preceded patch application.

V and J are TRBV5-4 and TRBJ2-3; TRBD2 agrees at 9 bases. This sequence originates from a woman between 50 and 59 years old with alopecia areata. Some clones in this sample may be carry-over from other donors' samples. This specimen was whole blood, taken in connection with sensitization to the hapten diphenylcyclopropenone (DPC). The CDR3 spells CASSLKGLAIDTQYF. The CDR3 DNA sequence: TGTGCCAGCAGCTTGAAGGGACTAGCAATCGATACGCAGTATTTT.